This TCR beta chain is drawn from a study of T cell responses to AZD1222 COVID-19 vaccine. With regard to this clone: Its matching antigen is unknown.

Deletions cut 5 bases from V and 7 bases from J, with 15 bases between. Germline CDR1 is MNHEY and CDR2 is SVGAGI. The CDR3 extends over 14 amino acids. The table came from immunoSEQ multiplex PCR; TCRdb's copy has only in-frame clones and leaves some out. The sample lists tens of thousands of clones, about 90% occurring once. Findings and limits, study-wide: Only 5 or 6 people who got AZD1222 tested seropositive at baseline. Sampling captured repertoires only after the peak T cell response. CD4 TCRs linked to vaccination spanned spike, dominating at 160-218 and 743-854.

This clonotype was sampled from an adult in good health. The sample consisted of peripheral blood, taken on day 0 of MenACWY control vaccination. This chain joins TRBV6-5 and TRBJ1-3, with D possibly matching TRBD1 (6 bases). CDR3 DNA sequence: TGTGCCAGCAGTCCTATCGACAGGCCGAACACCATATATTTT. Translated, it gives CASSPIDRPNTIYF.